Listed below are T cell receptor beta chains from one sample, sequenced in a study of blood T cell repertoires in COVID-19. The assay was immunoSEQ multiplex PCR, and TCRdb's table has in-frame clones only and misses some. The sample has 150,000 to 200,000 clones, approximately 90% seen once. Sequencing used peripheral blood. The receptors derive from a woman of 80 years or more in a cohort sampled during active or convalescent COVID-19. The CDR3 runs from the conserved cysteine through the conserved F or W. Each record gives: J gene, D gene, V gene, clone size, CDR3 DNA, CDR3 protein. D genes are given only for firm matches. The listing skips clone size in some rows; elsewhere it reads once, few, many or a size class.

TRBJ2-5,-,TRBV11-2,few,TGTGCCAGCAGCCCGACGTGGGGGGGCGGAGAGACCCAGTACTTC,CASSPTWGGGETQYF
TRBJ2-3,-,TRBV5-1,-,TGCGCCAGCAGCCGGGGAACCAACACAGATACGCAGTATTTT,CASSRGTNTDTQYF
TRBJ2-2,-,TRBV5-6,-,TGTGCCAGCAGCTTACATAGCGCCGGGGAGCTGTTTTTT,CASSLHSAGELFF
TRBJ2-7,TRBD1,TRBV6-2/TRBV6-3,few,TGTGCCAGCAGTTACGGGACAGGGTTTCACGAGCAGTACTTC,CASSYGTGFHEQYF
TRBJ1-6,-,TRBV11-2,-,TGTGCCAGCAGCTTTTCCACCTATAATTCACCCCTCCACTTT,CASSFSTYNSPLHF
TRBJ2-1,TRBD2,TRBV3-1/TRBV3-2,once,TGTGCCAGCAGCCATTTACTAGCGGGAGAGCAGTTCTTC,CASSHLLAGEQFF
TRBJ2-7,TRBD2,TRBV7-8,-,TGTGCCAGCAGCCCCGGATCTCCTAGCGGGGTATTTGAGCAGTACTTC,CASSPGSPSGVFEQYF
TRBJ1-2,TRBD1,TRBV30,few,TGTGCCTGGAGTGTACAGGGGTATGGCTACACCTTC,CAWSVQGYGYTF
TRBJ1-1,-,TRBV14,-,TGTGCCAGCAGCCAAGAAATACGGGGGAACACTGAAGCTTTCTTT,CASSQEIRGNTEAFF
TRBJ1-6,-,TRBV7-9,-,TGTGCCAGCAGCATATCAGGTGCCCTTAATTCACCCCTCCACTTT,CASSISGALNSPLHF
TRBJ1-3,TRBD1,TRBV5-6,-,TGTGCCAGCAACGAGGACAGGGGCCGAAACACCATATATTTT,CASNEDRGRNTIYF
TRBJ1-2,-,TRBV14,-,TGTGCCAGCAGCCAAGATATGGCGGGGGCGAACTATGGCTACACCTTC,CASSQDMAGANYGYTF
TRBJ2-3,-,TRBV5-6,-,TGTGCCAGCAGCTTGGATAGATTTGTAGATACGCAGTATTTT,CASSLDRFVDTQYF
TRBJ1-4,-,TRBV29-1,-,TGCAGCGTCTTCGGGAGTAATGAAAAACTGTTTTTT,CSVFGSNEKLFF
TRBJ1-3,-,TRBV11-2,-,TGTGCCAGCAGCTTGGGGGGCACCATATATTTT,CASSLGGTIYF
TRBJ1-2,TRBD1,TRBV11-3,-,TGTGCCAGCAGCTTTGAGGGGGCGCGAGGCTACACCTTC,CASSFEGARGYTF
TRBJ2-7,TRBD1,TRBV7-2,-,TGTGCCAGCAGGTTAGGACAGGGCGTCTCCTACGAGCAGTACTTC,CASRLGQGVSYEQYF
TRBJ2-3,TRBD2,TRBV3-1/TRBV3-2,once,TGTGCCAGCAGCCAAGCGCGACTAGCGGGGGGCACAGATACGCAGTATTTT,CASSQARLAGGTDTQYF
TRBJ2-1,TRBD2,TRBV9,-,TGTGCCAGCAGCGTAGCGGGGGGGACATACAATGAGCAGTTCTTC,CASSVAGGTYNEQFF
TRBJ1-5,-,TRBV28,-,TGTGCCAGCAAAACCCCAGGACAGTATCAGCCCCAGCATTTT,CASKTPGQYQPQHF
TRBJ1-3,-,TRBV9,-,TGTGCCAGCAGCGTAGCTGGCGGGAGGGGAAACACCATATATTTT,CASSVAGGRGNTIYF
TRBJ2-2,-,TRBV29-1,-,TGCAGCGTTGACAGGGTAGTGGCCGGGGAGCTGTTTTTT,CSVDRVVAGELFF
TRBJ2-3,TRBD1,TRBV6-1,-,TGTGCCAGCAGTGGACAGGGTACAGGGGGCACAGATACGCAGTATTTT,CASSGQGTGGTDTQYF
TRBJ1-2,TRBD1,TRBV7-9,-,TGTGCCAGCAGCTTATCCATGGGACAGGGGGCAGAAGGCTACACCTTC,CASSLSMGQGAEGYTF
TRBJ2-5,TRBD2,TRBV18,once,TGTGCCAGCTCACCGCGGACTAGCGGGAGTTCAGAGACCCAGTACTTC,CASSPRTSGSSETQYF
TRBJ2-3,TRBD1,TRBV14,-,TGTGCCAGCAGCCAACGGCCCGGGACAGCTAGCACAGATACGCAGTATTTT,CASSQRPGTASTDTQYF
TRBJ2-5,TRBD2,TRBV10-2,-,TGCGCCAGCAGCTCCAGGACTAGCGAATTGGAGACCCAGTACTTC,CASSSRTSELETQYF
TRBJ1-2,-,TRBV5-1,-,TGCGCCAGCGGGCCCGAATATGGCTACACCTTC,CASGPEYGYTF
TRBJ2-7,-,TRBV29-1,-,TGCAGCGTTGAATCGGGTTACGAGCAGTACTTC,CSVESGYEQYF
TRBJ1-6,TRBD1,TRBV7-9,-,TGTGCCAGCAGCCGAGACTTAACAGGGGCCTATAATTCACCCCTCCACTTT,CASSRDLTGAYNSPLHF
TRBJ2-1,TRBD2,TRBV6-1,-,TGTGCCAGCAGTGAGGTGGGGACTAGCGCCGTCAATGAGCAGTTCTTC,CASSEVGTSAVNEQFF
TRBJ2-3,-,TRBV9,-,TGTGCCAGCAGCGGGCATAAAGATACGCAGTATTTT,CASSGHKDTQYF
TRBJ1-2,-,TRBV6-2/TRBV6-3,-,TGTGCCAGCAGTTACTCCGGACAGTACTATGGCTACACCTTC,CASSYSGQYYGYTF
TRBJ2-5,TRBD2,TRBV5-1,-,TGCGCCAGCAGCTTGATTTCTAGCGGGCAAGAGACCCAGTACTTC,CASSLISSGQETQYF
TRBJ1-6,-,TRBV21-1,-,TGTGCCAGCAGCAAAGAGGGGTGGGGCGACTATAATTCACCCCTCCACTTT,CASSKEGWGDYNSPLHF
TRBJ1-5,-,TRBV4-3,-,TGCGCCAGCAGCCAAGATCGGGGGGCCCGGCAGCCCCAGCATTTT,CASSQDRGARQPQHF
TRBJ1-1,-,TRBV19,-,TGTGCCAGTGGGAAGGCAGGGAAAATGAACACTGAAGCTTTCTTT,CASGKAGKMNTEAFF
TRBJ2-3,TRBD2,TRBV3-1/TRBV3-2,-,TGTGCCAGCAGCCAAGCCAGCGGGACTAGTCTCAATTTT,CASSQASGTSLNF
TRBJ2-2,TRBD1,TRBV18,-,TGTGCCAGCTCACCTTGGACAGGGGCGAGCACCGGGGAGCTGTTTTTT,CASSPWTGASTGELFF
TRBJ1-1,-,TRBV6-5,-,TGTGCCAGCAGTTATACCGGAAGGGGATACACTGAAGCTTTCTTT,CASSYTGRGYTEAFF
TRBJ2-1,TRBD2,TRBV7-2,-,TGTGCCAGCAGCCGGGGACTAGCGGGAGCTCTTGAGCAGTTCTTC,CASSRGLAGALEQFF
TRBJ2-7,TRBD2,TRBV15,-,TGTGCCACCAGCAGAGATCGCAGGCAGGGAGGGCCCTACGAGCAGTACTTC,CATSRDRRQGGPYEQYF